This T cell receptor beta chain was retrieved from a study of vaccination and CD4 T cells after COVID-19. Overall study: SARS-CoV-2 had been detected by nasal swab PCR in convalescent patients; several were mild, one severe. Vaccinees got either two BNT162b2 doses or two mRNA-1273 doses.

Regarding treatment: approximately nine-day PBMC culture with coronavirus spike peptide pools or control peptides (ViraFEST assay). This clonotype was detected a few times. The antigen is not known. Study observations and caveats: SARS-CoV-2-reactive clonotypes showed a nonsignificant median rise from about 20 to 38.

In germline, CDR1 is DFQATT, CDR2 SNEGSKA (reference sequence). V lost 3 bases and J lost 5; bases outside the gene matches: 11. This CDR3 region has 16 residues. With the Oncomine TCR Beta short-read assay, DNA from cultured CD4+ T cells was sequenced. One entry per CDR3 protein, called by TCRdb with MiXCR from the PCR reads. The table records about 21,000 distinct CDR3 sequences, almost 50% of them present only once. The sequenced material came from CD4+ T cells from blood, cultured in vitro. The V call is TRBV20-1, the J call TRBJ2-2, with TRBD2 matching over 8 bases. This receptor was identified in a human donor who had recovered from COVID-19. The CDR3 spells CSASSAGGMGTGELFF. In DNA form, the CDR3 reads TGCAGTGCTAGTTCGGCGGGAGGAATGGGAACCGGGGAGCTGTTTTTT.